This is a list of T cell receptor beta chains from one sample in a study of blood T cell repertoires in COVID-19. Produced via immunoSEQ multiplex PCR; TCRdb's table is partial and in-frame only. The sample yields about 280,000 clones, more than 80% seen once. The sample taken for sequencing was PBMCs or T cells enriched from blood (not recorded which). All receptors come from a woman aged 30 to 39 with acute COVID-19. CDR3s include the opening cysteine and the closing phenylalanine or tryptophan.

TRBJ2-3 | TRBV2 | CASSVRGDGTDTQYF
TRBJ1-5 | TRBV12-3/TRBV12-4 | CASSPGGPQHF
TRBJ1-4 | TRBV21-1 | CASSRTGRKKLFF
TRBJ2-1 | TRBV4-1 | CASSQVGTGGHNEQFF
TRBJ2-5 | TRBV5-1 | CASSYSGTSGRGETQYF
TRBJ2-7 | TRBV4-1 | CASSQDGTGRTYEQYF
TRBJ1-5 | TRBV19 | CASSPLGQLNNQPQHF
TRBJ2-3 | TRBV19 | CASSIDLQGIGTDTQYF
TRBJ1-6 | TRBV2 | CASREGQGNSPLHF
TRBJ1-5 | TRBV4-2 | CASSQEVFWAVDQPQHF
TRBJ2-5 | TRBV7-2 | CASSLHRGETQYF
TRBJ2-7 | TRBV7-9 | CASSSTGVVTYEQYF
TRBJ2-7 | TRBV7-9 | CASSMTSGKYEQYF
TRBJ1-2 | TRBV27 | CASSPSGGGLLGYTF
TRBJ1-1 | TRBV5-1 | CASSLGGGAITEAFF
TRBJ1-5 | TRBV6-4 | CARGFNRGDQPQHF
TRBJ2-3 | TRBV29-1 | CSVTEVRGLGSRDTQYF
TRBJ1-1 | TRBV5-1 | CASSLRGLLTEAFF
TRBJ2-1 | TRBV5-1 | CASSSDNEQFF
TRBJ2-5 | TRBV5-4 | CASSFYDRGPETQYF
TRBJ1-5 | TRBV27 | CASSVSGTGGQPQHF
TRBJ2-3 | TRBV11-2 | CASSLGSSGRTDTQYF
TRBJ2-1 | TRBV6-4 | CASSPGTSVSTGQFF
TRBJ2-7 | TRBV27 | CASSLKGAGLFEQYF
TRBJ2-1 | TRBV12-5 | CASGRGLEQFF
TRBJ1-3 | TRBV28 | CASTPTLGQISGNTIYF
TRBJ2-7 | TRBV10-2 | CASSLSSGYEQYF
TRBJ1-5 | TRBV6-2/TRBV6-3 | CASSYSGALNQPQHF
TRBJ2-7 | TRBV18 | CASSPETGPGEQYF
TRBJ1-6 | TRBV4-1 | CASSRSGSPLHF
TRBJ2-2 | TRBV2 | CASSASSGDTGELFF